A single sample is the source of the 10 T cell receptor beta chains below, sequenced in a study of Ad26.COV2.S vaccination and SARS-CoV-2 variants. Treatment meaning: roughly 20 received Ad26.COV2.S at low or high dose, single or two shots; roughly five received placebo; per-sample allocation not given. The samples date from day 63 after the first vaccine or placebo injection. Using immunoSEQ multiplex PCR, the repertoire was profiled, and TCRdb retains in-frame clones only, with some absent. The repertoire includes roughly 350,000 clones, 86% of them detected once, and approximately 11% sits in the top ten. Specimen: peripheral blood, collected in a trial of Ad26.COV2.S vaccine versus placebo. These receptors were collected from a person between 18 and 65 years old who received the Ad26.COV2.S COVID-19 vaccine or a placebo.

V is TRBV9 and J is TRBJ1-6, with a weak D call TRBD1 (6 bases). This CDR3 spans 15 amino acids. Per germline, CDR1 SGDLS and CDR2 YYNGEE. V lost 5 bases and J lost 10, with 19 bases in between. The CDR3 spells CASSQIQGDGSPLHF. DNA of the CDR3: TGTGCCAGCAGTCAGATACAGGGTGATGGATCACCCCTCCACTTT.

V is TRBV6-2 or TRBV6-3 and J is TRBJ1-6; 7 bases agree with TRBD1. The germline V gene has CDR1 MNHEY and CDR2 SVGEGT. V lost 6 bases, J lost 0 bases, and 8 bases stayed unmatched. This CDR3 has 17 amino acids. The CDR3 DNA reads as TGTGCCAGCAGCCCTAGCTCAGGGGGCTCCTATAATTCACCCCTCCACTTT. It encodes CASSPSSGGSYNSPLHF.

This chain joins TRBV7-2 and TRBJ1-5, with 7 positions matching TRBD1. Trimming at V came to 5 bases and at J to 4 bases, leaving 8 bases not matched to a gene. The germline CDR1 and CDR2 sequences are SGHTA and FQGNSA. The CDR3 runs 15 residues. In DNA form, the CDR3 reads TGTGCCAGCAGCCTTTCCGGGACAGCGAATCAGCCCCAGCATTTT. It yields the protein CASSLSGTANQPQHF.

V usage is TRBV7-2 and J usage is TRBJ1-3, with TRBD1 as a possible D gene (6 bases). The germline V gene has CDR1 SGHTA and CDR2 FQGNSA. V was shortened by 5 bases and J by 0 bases, with 11 bases between the two germline ends. There are 15 residues in the CDR3. The CDR3, as DNA: TGTGCCAGCAGCCCAAGGACAGCCTCTGGAAACACCATATATTTT. Protein sequence: CASSPRTASGNTIYF.

The rearrangement links TRBV5-5 to TRBJ2-3; no firm D call. CDR1 and CDR2 (germline): SGHKS, YYEKEE (reference sequence). Trimming shortened V by 5 bases and J by 0 bases, and 13 bases separated the two germline ends. The CDR3 runs 15 residues. CDR3 protein: CASRPTESSTDTQYF. In DNA, the CDR3 is TGTGCCAGCAGACCGACGGAGTCTAGCACAGATACGCAGTATTTT.

The chain links TRBV7-2 to TRBJ2-4, with D uncertain. CDR1 is SGHTA, CDR2 FQGNSA, per germline. CDR3 length: 15 amino acids. V dropped 6 bases and J dropped 8 bases, with 20 bases sitting between them. CDR3 residues: CASSSPSVGYDIQYF. DNA for the CDR3: TGTGCCAGCAGTTCCCCTTCCGTTGGGTACGACATTCAGTACTTC.

With respect to this clone: Within the sample, other DNA sequences also encode this same CDR3. The chain uses TRBV28 and TRBJ1-5, with D perhaps TRBD1 (6 bases). The germline gives CDR1 MDHEN, CDR2 SYDVKM. This CDR3 contains 13 residues. V was clipped by 1 base and J by 5 bases, with 6 bases between them. The CDR3 region has the DNA TGTGCCAGCAGTTTATCAGGGGATCAGCCCCAGCATTTT. Translated: CASSLSGDQPQHF.

The chain combines TRBV6-4 with TRBJ1-5; TRBD1 matches 10 bases. The CDR3 length is 15 residues. Looked up from germline, CDR1 is MRHNA and CDR2 is SNTAGT. The J segment lost 3 bases and the V segment lost 5 bases, leaving 4 bases of the junction unmatched. CDR3 nucleotide sequence: TGTGCCAGCAGTCAGGACAGGGGGATCAATCAGCCCCAGCATTTT. This gives the protein CASSQDRGINQPQHF.

The chain couples TRBV20-1 to TRBJ2-3; D may be TRBD2 (6 bases). This CDR3 comprises 15 residues. Germline V gene lookup returns CDR1 DFQATT and CDR2 SNEGSKA (reference sequence). Between the trimmed V and J ends, which lost 3 bases and 7 bases, there was a span of 20 bases. The CDR3 is CSASGFLAGLNTQYF. The CDR3, as DNA: TGCAGTGCTAGTGGGTTTCTAGCCGGACTAAATACGCAGTATTTT.

The sample holds one count of this clone. The CDR3 DNA is TGTGCCAGCAGCTTTAGCGGTTTCTCCTACAATGAGCAGTTCTTC. This codes for CASSFSGFSYNEQFF. V is TRBV7-2 and J is TRBJ2-1; weak D call: TRBD2 (6 bases). V lost 3 bases and J 0 bases, leaving 9 bases between the germline ends. Germline CDR1 reads SGHTA; CDR2 reads FQGNSA. This CDR3 region has 15 residues.